This T cell receptor beta chain comes out of a study of neurological immune-mediated disorders. The study's findings and limits: The study found no CDR3 amino acid sequences shared by expanded clones across subjects, suggesting private repertoires in all groups.

Ten or more counts support this clonotype. Its antigen remains unknown. The cDNA came from 5'RACE, which used 10-nucleotide random UMIs. From 15-18 subjects, every sequencing run obtained over 180 million TCR-beta sequences. TCRdb re-called the 5' RACE reads through MiXCR, storing one row per CDR3 protein. This sample has 55,000 to 75,000 distinct CDR3 sequences, with roughly 15% found just once. The sample's time point: longitudinal time-point 1 (baseline). The unsorted libraries were generated from a total of 2 million PBMCs, which had been stored in RNAlater at -80 C. Germline V gene data show CDR1 as MNHNY and CDR2 as SVGAGI (reference sequence). Trimming pared 7 bases from V and 2 bases from J, leaving 7 bases between. The CDR3 sequence is 12 residues long.

The receptor was derived from a female donor with HTLV-1-associated myelopathy (HAM/TSP). Source material: PBMCs. The rearrangement links TRBV6-6 to TRBJ2-3, with D possibly matching TRBD1 (6 bases). This CDR3 reads CASNRVTDTQYF. The CDR3 coding sequence is TGTGCCAGCAACAGGGTCACAGATACGCAGTATTTT.